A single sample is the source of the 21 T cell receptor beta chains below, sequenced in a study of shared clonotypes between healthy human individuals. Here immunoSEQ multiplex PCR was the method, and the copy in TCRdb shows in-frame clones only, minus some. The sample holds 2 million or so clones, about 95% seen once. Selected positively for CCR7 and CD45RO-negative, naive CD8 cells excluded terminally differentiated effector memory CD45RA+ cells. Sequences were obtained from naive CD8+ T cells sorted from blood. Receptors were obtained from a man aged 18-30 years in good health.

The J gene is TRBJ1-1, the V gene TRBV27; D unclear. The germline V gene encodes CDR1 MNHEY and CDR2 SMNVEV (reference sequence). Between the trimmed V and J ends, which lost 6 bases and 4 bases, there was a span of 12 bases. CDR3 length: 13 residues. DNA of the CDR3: TGTGCCAGCAGGGCGGCCATGGGCACTGAAGCTTTCTTT. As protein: CASRAAMGTEAFF.

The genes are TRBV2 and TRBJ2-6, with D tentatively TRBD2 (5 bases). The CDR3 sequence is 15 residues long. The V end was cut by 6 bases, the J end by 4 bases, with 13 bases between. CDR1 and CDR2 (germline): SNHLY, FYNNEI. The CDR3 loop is CASRGGINGANVLTF. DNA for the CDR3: TGTGCCAGCAGAGGAGGCATAAACGGGGCCAACGTCCTGACTTTC. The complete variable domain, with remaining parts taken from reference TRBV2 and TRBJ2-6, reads EPEVTQTPSHQVTQMGQEVILRCVPISNHLYFYWYRQILGQKVEFLVSFYNNEISEKSEIFDDQFSVERPDGSNFTLKIRSTKLEDSAMYFCASRGGINGANVLTFGAGSRLTVL.

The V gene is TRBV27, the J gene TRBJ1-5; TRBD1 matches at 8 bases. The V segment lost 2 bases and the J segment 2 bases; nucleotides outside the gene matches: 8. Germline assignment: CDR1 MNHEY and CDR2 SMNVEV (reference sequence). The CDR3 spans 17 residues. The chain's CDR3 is CASSLTPGGFGNQPQHF. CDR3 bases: TGTGCCAGCAGTTTAACCCCAGGGGGCTTCGGCAATCAGCCCCAGCATTTT.

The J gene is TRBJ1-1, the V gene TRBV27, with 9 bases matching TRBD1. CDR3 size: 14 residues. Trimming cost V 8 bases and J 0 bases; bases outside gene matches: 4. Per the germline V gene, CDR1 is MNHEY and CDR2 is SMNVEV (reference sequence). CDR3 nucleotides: TGTGCCAGCGGGGACAGGGAGATGAACACTGAAGCTTTCTTT. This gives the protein CASGDREMNTEAFF.

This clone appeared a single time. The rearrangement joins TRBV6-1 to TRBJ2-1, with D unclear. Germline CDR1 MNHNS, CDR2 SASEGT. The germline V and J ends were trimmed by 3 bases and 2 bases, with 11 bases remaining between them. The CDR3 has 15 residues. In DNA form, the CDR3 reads TGTGCCAGCAGTGAGGGCAGGCGAACCTACAATGAGCAGTTCTTC. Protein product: CASSEGRRTYNEQFF.

CDR3 nucleotides: TGCGCCAGCAGCCAAGATCGCCTAGCGGGAGGTTTGAATGAGCAGTTCTTC. It codes for CASSQDRLAGGLNEQFF. The J gene is TRBJ2-1, the V gene TRBV4-3, with 11 bases fitting TRBD2. The CDR3 is 17 amino acids. V shed 0 bases and J 7 bases; nucleotides not matched to a gene: 8. CDR1 and CDR2 (germline): LGHNA, YSLEER.

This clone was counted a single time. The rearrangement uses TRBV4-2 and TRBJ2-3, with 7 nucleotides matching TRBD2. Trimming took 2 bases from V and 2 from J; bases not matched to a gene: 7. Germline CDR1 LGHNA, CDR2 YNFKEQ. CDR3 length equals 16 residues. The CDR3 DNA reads TGTGCCAGCAGCCAATATACTAGCGCAGCCACAGATACGCAGTATTTT. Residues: CASSQYTSAATDTQYF.

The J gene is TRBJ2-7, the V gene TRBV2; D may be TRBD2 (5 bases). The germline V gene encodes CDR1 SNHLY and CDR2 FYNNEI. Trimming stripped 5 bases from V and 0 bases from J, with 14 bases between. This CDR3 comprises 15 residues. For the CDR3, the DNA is TGTGCCAGCAGTTTCCTCGGGGTTAGCTCCTACGAGCAGTACTTC. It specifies CASSFLGVSSYEQYF.

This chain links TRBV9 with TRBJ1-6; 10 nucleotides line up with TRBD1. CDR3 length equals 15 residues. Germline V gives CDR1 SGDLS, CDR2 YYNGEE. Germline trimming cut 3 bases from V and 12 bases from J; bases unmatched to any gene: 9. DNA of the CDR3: TGTGCCAGCAGCGAGGGGACAGGGGCCAGGGAACCCCTCCACTTT. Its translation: CASSEGTGAREPLHF.

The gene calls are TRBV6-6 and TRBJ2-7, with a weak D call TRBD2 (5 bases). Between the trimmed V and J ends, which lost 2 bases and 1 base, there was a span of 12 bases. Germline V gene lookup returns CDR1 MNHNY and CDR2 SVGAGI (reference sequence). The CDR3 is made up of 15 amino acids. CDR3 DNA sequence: TGTGCCAGCAGTTACGCCGCGGGCACATCCTACGAGCAGTACTTC. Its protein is CASSYAAGTSYEQYF.

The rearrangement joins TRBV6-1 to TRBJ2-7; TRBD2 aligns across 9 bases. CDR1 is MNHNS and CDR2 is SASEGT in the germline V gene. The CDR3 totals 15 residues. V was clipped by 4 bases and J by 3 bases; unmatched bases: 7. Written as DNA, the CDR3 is TGTGCCAGCAGTGTTAGCGGGGGAGGAATCTACGAGCAGTACTTC. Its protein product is CASSVSGGGIYEQYF.

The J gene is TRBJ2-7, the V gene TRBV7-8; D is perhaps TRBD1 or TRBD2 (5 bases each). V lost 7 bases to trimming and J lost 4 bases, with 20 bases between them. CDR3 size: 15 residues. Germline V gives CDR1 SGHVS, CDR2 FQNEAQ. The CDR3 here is CASNLGTLGSYEQYF. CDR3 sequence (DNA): TGTGCCAGCAACTTGGGGACCCTCGGTTCTTACGAGCAGTACTTC.

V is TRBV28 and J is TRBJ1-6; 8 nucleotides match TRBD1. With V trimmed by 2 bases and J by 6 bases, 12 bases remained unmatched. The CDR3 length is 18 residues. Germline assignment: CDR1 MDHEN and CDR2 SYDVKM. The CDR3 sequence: CASSLRIAGTGFNSPLHF. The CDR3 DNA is TGTGCCAGCAGTTTACGAATCGCCGGGACAGGCTTTAATTCACCCCTCCACTTT.

CDR3 coding DNA: TGTGCCAGCAGTTTATCGAGGGGGACAGTACACTACGAGCAGTACTTC. The encoded protein is CASSLSRGTVHYEQYF. The chain couples TRBV27 to TRBJ2-7; 7 bases agree with TRBD1. The CDR3 is 16 amino acids. J was trimmed by 3 bases and V by 0 bases; bases with no gene match: 8. Germline V gene data show CDR1 as MNHEY and CDR2 as SMNVEV (reference sequence).

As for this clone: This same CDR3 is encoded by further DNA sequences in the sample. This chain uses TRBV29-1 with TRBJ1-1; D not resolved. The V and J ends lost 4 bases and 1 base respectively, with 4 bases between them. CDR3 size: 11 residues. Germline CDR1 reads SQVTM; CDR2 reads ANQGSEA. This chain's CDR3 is CSVGENTEAFF. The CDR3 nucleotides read TGCAGCGTTGGAGAGAACACTGAAGCTTTCTTT.

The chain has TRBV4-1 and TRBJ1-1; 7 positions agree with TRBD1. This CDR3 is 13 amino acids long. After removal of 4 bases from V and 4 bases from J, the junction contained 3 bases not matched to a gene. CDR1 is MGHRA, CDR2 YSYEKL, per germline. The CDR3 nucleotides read TGCGCCAGCAGCCGAGCAGGGGGCACTGAAGCTTTCTTT. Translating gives CASSRAGGTEAFF.

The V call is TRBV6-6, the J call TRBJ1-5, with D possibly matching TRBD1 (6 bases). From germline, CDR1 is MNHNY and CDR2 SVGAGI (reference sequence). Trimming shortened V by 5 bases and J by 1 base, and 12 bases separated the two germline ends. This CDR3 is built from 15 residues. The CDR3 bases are TGTGCCAGCAGTCCCGGGACAATGAGCAATCAGCCCCAGCATTTT. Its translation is CASSPGTMSNQPQHF.

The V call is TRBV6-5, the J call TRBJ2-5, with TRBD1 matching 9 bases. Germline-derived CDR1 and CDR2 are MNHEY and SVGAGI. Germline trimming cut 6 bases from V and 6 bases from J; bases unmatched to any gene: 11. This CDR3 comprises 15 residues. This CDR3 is CASSPGTGTGQTQYF. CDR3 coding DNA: TGTGCCAGCAGCCCCGGGACAGGGACCGGGCAGACCCAGTACTTC.

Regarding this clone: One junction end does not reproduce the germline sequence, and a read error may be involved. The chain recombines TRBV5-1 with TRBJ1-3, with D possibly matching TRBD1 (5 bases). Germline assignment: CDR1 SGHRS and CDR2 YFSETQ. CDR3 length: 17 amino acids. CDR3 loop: CAGSLAGARINGNTIYF. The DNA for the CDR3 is TGCGCCGGCAGCTTGGCCGGGGCACGGATTAATGGAAACACCATATATTTT.

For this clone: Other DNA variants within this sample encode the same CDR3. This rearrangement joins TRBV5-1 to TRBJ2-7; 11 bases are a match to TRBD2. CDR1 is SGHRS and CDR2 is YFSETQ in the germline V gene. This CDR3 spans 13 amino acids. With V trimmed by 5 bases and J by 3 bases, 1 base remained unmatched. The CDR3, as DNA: TGCGCCAGCAGTGGGACTAGCGGCTACGAGCAGTACTTC. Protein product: CASSGTSGYEQYF.

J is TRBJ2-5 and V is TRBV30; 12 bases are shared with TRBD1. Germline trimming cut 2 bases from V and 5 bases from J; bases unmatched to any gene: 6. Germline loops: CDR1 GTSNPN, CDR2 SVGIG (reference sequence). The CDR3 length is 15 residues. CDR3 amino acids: CAWSPGQGAFETQYF. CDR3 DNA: TGTGCCTGGAGTCCGGGACAGGGGGCTTTTGAGACCCAGTACTTC.